This T cell receptor (beta chain) comes out of a study of OX40 agonist ivuxolimab in advanced cancers. Study details: About 40% of patients had received prior checkpoint inhibitor therapy. Study conclusions and caveats: Among T cells, CD8+ cells averaged more expanded clones than CD4+ cells. There were also nonresponders showing low normalized T-cell clonal expansion.

Concerning this clone: No antigen is known for it.

V dropped 4 bases and J dropped 1 base, with 15 bases sitting between them. Germline V gene sequence: CDR1 SGHRS, CDR2 YFSETQ. The CDR3 consists of 16 residues. TCRdb keeps only in-frame clones here, not all; method: immunoSEQ multiplex PCR. The profile covers about 100,000 clones, with under 95% appearing a single time and around 0.72% taken by the ten largest. The chain has TRBV5-1 and TRBJ1-5; D call uncertain. The sequencing here drew on CD4+ or CD8+ T cells sorted from blood, taken in a trial of the OX40 agonist ivuxolimab. The clonotype was recovered from an adult with an advanced solid tumor such as melanoma, head and neck, liver or kidney cancer. This CDR3 is CASSLDGSTSNQPQHF. The DNA of the CDR3 is TGCGCCAGCAGCCTGGACGGGTCCACGAGCAATCAGCCCCAGCATTTT.